These 15 T cell receptor beta chains were all obtained from the same sample, sequenced in a study of immune heterogeneity within non-small cell lung tumors. Multiplex PCR employing 32 V and 13 J primers generated amplicons of the TCR beta CDR3. Each CDR3 protein gets one entry after TCRdb re-called the multiplex PCR reads with MiXCR. Of 2,500 to 3,500 distinct CDR3 sequences in the sample, about 17% were seen once. The authors used 600 ng of bulk tumor genomic DNA per sample as template. Every primary tumor yielded several biopsies, spaced far apart, that were taken during surgery. The study enrolled patients with untreated, newly diagnosed non-small cell lung cancer who underwent curative surgery. The specimen sequenced was lung tumor tissue. Source of these receptors: a man aged 50 or older with non-small cell lung cancer.

Comments on this clonotype: This could be a read error, since a much larger clone is one nucleotide away. The CDR3 DNA is TGCATTGCTCGAGCTAGCAATCAGCCCCAGCATTTT. It translates to CIARASNQPQHF. The chain employs TRBV20-1 and TRBJ1-5; D call uncertain. This CDR3 comprises 12 residues. Per germline, CDR1 DFQATT and CDR2 SNEGSKA (reference sequence).

This chain links TRBV4-1 with TRBJ2-5; 10 bases are a match to TRBD2. Germline CDR1 is MGHRA and CDR2 is YSYEKL. V shed 6 bases and J 0 bases; nucleotides not matched to a gene: 4. CDR3 length: 15 residues. The CDR3 region has the DNA TGCGCCAGCAGGCCCACTAGCGGGGACCAAGAGACCCAGTACTTC. Encoded protein: CASRPTSGDQETQYF.

This clonotype has only a few counts. As the CDR3 is not closed by the conserved phenylalanine or tryptophan, this likely results from a read error. The limits of the CDR3 on the DNA are not certain, so only TCRdb's listed CDR3 is given. The gene calls are TRBV3-1 and TRBJ2-3; TRBD1 reflects the table's D call only, with no check against the DNA. Per germline, CDR1 LGHDT and CDR2 YNNKEL (reference sequence). Inclusive of both ends, the CDR3 amounts to 16 amino acids. CDR3 residues: CASSPGQGHYEQYFGP.

By sample fraction, this clonotype is medium-sized. The chain joins TRBV6-1 to TRBJ2-7, with TRBD1 as a possible D gene (5 bases). The CDR3 runs 15 residues. Germline V lookup: CDR1 MNHNS, CDR2 SASEGT. Trimming pared 5 bases from V and 0 bases from J, leaving 14 bases between. The CDR3 is CASSLGTGPSYEQYF. DNA for the CDR3: TGTGCCAGCAGTTTAGGCACAGGACCCTCCTACGAGCAGTACTTC.

This clonotype was seen only a few times. This chain uses TRBV2 with TRBJ2-5, with 10 bases identical to TRBD2. This CDR3 contains 15 residues. The V segment lost 5 bases and the J segment 4 bases; nucleotides outside the gene matches: 7. From germline, CDR1 is SNHLY and CDR2 FYNNEI. The CDR3 DNA follows: TGTGCCAGCAGTCGGGGGAGCGGGAGGGGAGAGACCCAGTACTTC. Protein: CASSRGSGRGETQYF.

Concerning this clonotype itself: A much larger clone differs from this one at a single base, so this may be a read error. DNA of the CDR3: TGTGATAGCAGCTCAGACACCGCTGGAAACACCATATATTTT. It translates to CDSSSDTAGNTIYF. This chain joins TRBV7-7 and TRBJ1-3; D is undetermined. Germline CDR1 SSHAT, CDR2 FNYEAQ (reference sequence). The CDR3 is 14 amino acids.

The chain joins TRBV6-1 to TRBJ1-2; 7 nucleotides line up with TRBD1. V gave up 6 bases and J gave up 0 bases; unmatched junction bases: 7. The CDR3 sequence is 15 residues long. Germline CDR1 reads MNHNS; CDR2 reads SASEGT. The CDR3 nucleotides are TGTGCCAGCAGCGCAACCGGGACAGCTAACTATGGCTACACCTTC. Translation: CASSATGTANYGYTF.

This clonotype is judged medium-sized. The chain links TRBV6-1 to TRBJ1-2, with unresolved D. The CDR3 consists of 10 residues. Germline CDR1 MNHNS, CDR2 SASEGT. Deletions cut 4 bases from V and 8 bases from J, with 5 bases between. The CDR3 sequence: CASSAAGYTF. The CDR3, as DNA: TGTGCCAGCAGTGCTGCCGGCTACACCTTC.

The chain uses TRBV20-1 and TRBJ2-1, with a weak D call TRBD2 (5 bases). CDR1 is DFQATT and CDR2 is SNEGSKA in the germline V gene (reference sequence). V lost 5 bases and J 7 bases, leaving 18 bases between the germline ends. The CDR3 is 14 residues long. The CDR3 loop is CSAPSLRARNEQFF. The DNA of the CDR3 is TGCAGTGCTCCAAGTTTGAGGGCCCGGAATGAGCAGTTCTTC.

This clonotype was recorded only once. A junction boundary mismatches the germline segment, possibly from a read error. The genes are TRBV18 and TRBJ1-3; D not certain. The CDR3 has 15 amino acids. CDR1 and CDR2 (germline): KGHSH, LQKENI. CDR3 protein: CVSSPRQALGNTIYF. DNA for the CDR3: TGTGTCAGCTCACCGCGGCAGGCCCTTGGAAACACTATATATTTT.

In this sample, this clonotype is medium-sized. This rearrangement joins TRBV5-1 to TRBJ1-5; perhaps TRBD1 as D (5 bases). Germline assignment: CDR1 SGHRS and CDR2 YFSETQ. There are 14 residues in the CDR3. The V and J ends lost 0 bases and 2 bases respectively, with 6 bases between them. The CDR3 bases are TGCGCCAGCAGCTTGGGGGGCGGCAATCAGCCCCAGCATTTT. Translating gives CASSLGGGNQPQHF.

In its sample, this clonotype is medium-sized. V gene TRBV6-4 combines with J gene TRBJ1-6, with D maybe TRBD1 (5 bases). The CDR3 has 14 residues. Germline loops: CDR1 MRHNA, CDR2 SNTAGT. V gave up 3 bases and J gave up 10 bases, with 13 bases separating them. In DNA form, the CDR3 reads TGTGCCAGCAGTGAGGGCTCCTGGGGGTCACCCCTCCACTTT. The encoded protein is CASSEGSWGSPLHF.

This clonotype occurred once. The gene calls are TRBV12-3 or TRBV12-4 and TRBJ1-3, with D perhaps matching TRBD1 (5 bases). V was clipped by 1 base and J by 0 bases, with 13 bases between them. This CDR3 has 17 amino acids. The CDR3 DNA sequence: TGTGCCAGCAGTTTAGAGGGGCTTACCACCTCTGGAAACACCATATATTTT. Residues: CASSLEGLTTSGNTIYF.

Only a few counts were recorded for this clonotype. The CDR3 protein is CASSSESGLNNEQFF. The DNA for the CDR3 is TGTGCCAGCAGCTCTGAAAGCGGGCTCAACAATGAGCAGTTCTTC. The chain combines TRBV7-6 with TRBJ2-1; TRBD2 might be the D (6 bases). The V gene lost 4 bases and the J gene lost 5 bases, with 15 bases spanning the gap. This CDR3 spans 15 amino acids. Germline CDR1 reads SGHVS; CDR2 reads FNYEAQ.

This clonotype is medium-sized within its sample. CDR3 in amino acids: CASSLGDAGAEQYF. The DNA of the CDR3 is TGCGCCAGCAGCTTGGGGGACGCGGGGGCCGAGCAGTACTTC. The J gene is TRBJ2-7, the V gene TRBV5-1, with D perhaps TRBD2 (7 bases). Germline loops: CDR1 SGHRS, CDR2 YFSETQ. The CDR3 has 14 amino acids. V was pared by 0 bases and J by 6 bases, with 13 bases between.